Listed below are T cell receptor beta chains from one sample, sequenced in a study of OX40 agonist ivuxolimab in advanced cancers. Clones were read by immunoSEQ multiplex PCR, and TCRdb kept only the in-frame ones, dropping some. Of roughly 40,000 clones listed, about 85% are singletons. The material was CD4+ or CD8+ T cells sorted from blood, obtained in a trial of the OX40 agonist ivuxolimab. The receptors here all came from an adult with an advanced solid tumor such as melanoma, head and neck, liver or kidney cancer. The CDR3 runs from the conserved cysteine through the conserved F or W. D genes are given only for firm matches. A clone size is listed for some rows: how often the clone was seen (once, few, many), or a class if it is expanded.

DNA: TGTGCCAGCAGTGAGGGGGACACCTGGAAACAAGAGACCCAGTACTTC
CDR3: CASSEGDTWKQETQYF
size: NA
J: TRBJ2-5
D: NA
V: TRBV25-1

DNA: TGTGCCAGCAATAAGGATGACACCTTC
CDR3: CASNKDDTF
size: NA
J: TRBJ1-2
D: NA
V: TRBV21-1

DNA: TGTGCCAGCAGCGCGGAAGGGGCGAATCAGCCCCAGCATTTT
CDR3: CASSAEGANQPQHF
size: NA
J: TRBJ1-5
D: NA
V: TRBV7-9

DNA: TGTGCTAGTGGTTTGCCCCGACAGGGGGCTATCTACGAGCAGTACTTC
CDR3: CASGLPRQGAIYEQYF
size: once
J: TRBJ2-7
D: TRBD1
V: TRBV12-5

DNA: TGTGCCAGCAGCTTAGGGGGTCATAATGAAAAACTGTTTTTT
CDR3: CASSLGGHNEKLFF
size: NA
J: TRBJ1-4
D: NA
V: TRBV13

DNA: TGTGCCAGCAGCAGACGGGACAGCTATTATGGCTACACCTTC
CDR3: CASSRRDSYYGYTF
size: NA
J: TRBJ1-2
D: TRBD1
V: TRBV5-4

DNA: TGTGCCAGCAGCCAAGAGGCGACTCGGGGACTAGCGGGGGGCCACCTTGATACGCAGTATTTT
CDR3: CASSQEATRGLAGGHLDTQYF
size: NA
J: TRBJ2-3
D: TRBD2
V: TRBV4-2

DNA: TGTGCCAGCAGCTTAGAAGGCGGGGGGGGTTACAATGAGCAGTTCTTC
CDR3: CASSLEGGGGYNEQFF
size: NA
J: TRBJ2-1
D: TRBD2
V: TRBV7-8

DNA: TGTGCCTGGGGATTAGCGGGGGGACCCTACAATGAGCAGTTCTTC
CDR3: CAWGLAGGPYNEQFF
size: NA
J: TRBJ2-1
D: TRBD2
V: TRBV30

DNA: TGTGCCAGTAGTCCCCAGGGGCCTAAGGAGCTGTTTTTT
CDR3: CASSPQGPKELFF
size: NA
J: TRBJ2-2
D: NA
V: TRBV19

DNA: TGTGCCAGCAGCCCCCGCGGACACTACGAGCAGTACTTC
CDR3: CASSPRGHYEQYF
size: NA
J: TRBJ2-7
D: NA
V: TRBV9

DNA: TGTGCCAGCAGGCCTGCAACTAATGAAAAACTGTTTTTT
CDR3: CASRPATNEKLFF
size: NA
J: TRBJ1-4
D: NA
V: TRBV2

DNA: TGTGCCAGCAGCTTGGGCGGAGGTGAGCAGTTCTTC
CDR3: CASSLGGGEQFF
size: NA
J: TRBJ2-1
D: NA
V: TRBV5-4

DNA: TGTGCCAGCTGTGGGACAGGGAACACCGGGGAGCTGTTTTTT
CDR3: CASCGTGNTGELFF
size: NA
J: TRBJ2-2
D: TRBD1
V: TRBV6-6

DNA: TGTGCCAGCAGTTCCCGACTAGCGGGAGCTTCTGATACGCAGTATTTT
CDR3: CASSSRLAGASDTQYF
size: NA
J: TRBJ2-3
D: TRBD2
V: TRBV6-6

DNA: TGTGCCAGCAGCCTCGGGACAGGGGGGAGCTACGAGCAGTACTTC
CDR3: CASSLGTGGSYEQYF
size: NA
J: TRBJ2-7
D: TRBD1
V: TRBV5-4

DNA: TGTGCCACCAGCAGACGAGGACAGGGAGGTTCACCCCTCCACTTT
CDR3: CATSRRGQGGSPLHF
size: NA
J: TRBJ1-6
D: TRBD1
V: TRBV15

DNA: TGTGCTTGGTTCAGGGCGAACACTGAAGCTTTCTTT
CDR3: CAWFRANTEAFF
size: once
J: TRBJ1-1
D: NA
V: TRBV21-1

DNA: TGTGCCAGCAGCTTGGGGCGTCCTCCGCAGCCCCAGCATTTT
CDR3: CASSLGRPPQPQHF
size: NA
J: TRBJ1-5
D: NA
V: TRBV5-8

DNA: TGTGCCAGCAGCACCAGCGGGGGGGCCCTGAATGAGCAGTTCTTC
CDR3: CASSTSGGALNEQFF
size: NA
J: TRBJ2-1
D: TRBD2
V: TRBV4-2

DNA: TGCGCCAGCAGCATAGGAAGGGGGACTGGAAACACCATATATTTT
CDR3: CASSIGRGTGNTIYF
size: NA
J: TRBJ1-3
D: NA
V: TRBV4-3

DNA: TGCGCCAGCAGCCAATGGACAGGGGGCGGGCAGCCCCAGCATTTT
CDR3: CASSQWTGGGQPQHF
size: NA
J: TRBJ1-5
D: TRBD1
V: TRBV4-3

DNA: TGTGCCAGCAGTTTTAGCGCTCTCTCAGATACGCAGTATTTT
CDR3: CASSFSALSDTQYF
size: few
J: TRBJ2-3
D: NA
V: TRBV27

DNA: TGTGCCAGCACCCAGGGACAGGGGGCTTTTAACGAGCAGTACTTC
CDR3: CASTQGQGAFNEQYF
size: NA
J: TRBJ2-7
D: TRBD1
V: TRBV6-6

DNA: TGTGCCAGCAGCCCCTTAGCGGGGGAGGGGGAGACCCAGTACTTC
CDR3: CASSPLAGEGETQYF
size: NA
J: TRBJ2-5
D: TRBD2
V: TRBV7-3

DNA: TGTGCCAGCAGCTACTCGGACACCACCTGGGGGGAGACCCAGTACTTC
CDR3: CASSYSDTTWGETQYF
size: NA
J: TRBJ2-5
D: NA
V: TRBV11-2

DNA: TGCGCCAGCAGCCGTCACAGGGAGATGAATTACGAGCAGTACTTC
CDR3: CASSRHREMNYEQYF
size: few
J: TRBJ2-7
D: NA
V: TRBV4-3

DNA: TGCGCCAGCAGCTTGGGTGCGACCCAGTACTTC
CDR3: CASSLGATQYF
size: NA
J: TRBJ2-5
D: NA
V: TRBV5-1